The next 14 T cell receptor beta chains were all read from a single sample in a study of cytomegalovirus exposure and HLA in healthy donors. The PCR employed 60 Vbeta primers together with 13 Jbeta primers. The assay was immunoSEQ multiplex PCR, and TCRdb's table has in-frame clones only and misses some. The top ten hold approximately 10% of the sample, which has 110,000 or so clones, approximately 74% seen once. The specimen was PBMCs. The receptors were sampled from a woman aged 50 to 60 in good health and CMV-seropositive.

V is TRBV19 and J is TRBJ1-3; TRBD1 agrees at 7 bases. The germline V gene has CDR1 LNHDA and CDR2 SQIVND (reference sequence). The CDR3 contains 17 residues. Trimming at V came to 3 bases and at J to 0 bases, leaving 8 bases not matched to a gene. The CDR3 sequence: CASSIDRDSDSGNTIYF. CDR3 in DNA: TGTGCCAGTAGTATCGACCGGGACAGCGACTCTGGAAACACCATATATTTT.

The DNA of the CDR3 is TGTGCCAGCAGCCTCAGGGCCACTGAAGCTTTCTTT. Translation gives CASSLRATEAFF. The chain carries TRBV6-1 and TRBJ1-1; D might be TRBD1 (5 bases). CDR1 MNHNS and CDR2 SASEGT come from the germline V gene. The CDR3 consists of 12 residues. V dropped 6 bases and J dropped 4 bases, with 9 bases sitting between them.

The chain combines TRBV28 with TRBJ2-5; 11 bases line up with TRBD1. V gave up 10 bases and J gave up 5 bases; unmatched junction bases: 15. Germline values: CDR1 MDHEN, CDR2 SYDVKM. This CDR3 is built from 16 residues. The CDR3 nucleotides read TGTGCCATCAACGGACCCAGGACAGGGGGCCAGGAGACCCAGTACTTC. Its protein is CAINGPRTGGQETQYF.

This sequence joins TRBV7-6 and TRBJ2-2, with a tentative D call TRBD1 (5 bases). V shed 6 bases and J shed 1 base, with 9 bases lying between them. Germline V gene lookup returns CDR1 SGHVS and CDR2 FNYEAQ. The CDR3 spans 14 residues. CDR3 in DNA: TGTGCCAGCAGGGTAACAGGGAACACCGGGGAGCTGTTTTTT. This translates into CASRVTGNTGELFF.

The CDR3 here is CASSLWAGNTGELFF. As DNA, the CDR3 is TGTGCCAGCAGTTTATGGGCGGGGAACACCGGGGAGCTGTTTTTT. The chain joins TRBV28 to TRBJ2-2; possibly TRBD2 for D (5 bases). Germline-derived CDR1 and CDR2 are MDHEN and SYDVKM. Between the trimmed V and J ends, which lost 0 bases and 1 base, there was a span of 6 bases. The CDR3 is made up of 15 amino acids.

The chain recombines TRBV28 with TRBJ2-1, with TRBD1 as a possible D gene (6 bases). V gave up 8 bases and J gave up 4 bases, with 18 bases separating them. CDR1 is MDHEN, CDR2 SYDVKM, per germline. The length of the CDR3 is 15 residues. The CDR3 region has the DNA TGTGCCAGCCTCCCCGGGACAACTGCTTACAATGAGCAGTTCTTC. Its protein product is CASLPGTTAYNEQFF.

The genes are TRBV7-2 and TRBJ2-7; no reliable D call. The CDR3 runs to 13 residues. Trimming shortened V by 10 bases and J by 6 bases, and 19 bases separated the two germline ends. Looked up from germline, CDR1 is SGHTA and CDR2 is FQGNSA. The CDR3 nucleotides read TGTGCCACCACCGACCGGGTCGGCACCGAGCAGTACTTC. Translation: CATTDRVGTEQYF.

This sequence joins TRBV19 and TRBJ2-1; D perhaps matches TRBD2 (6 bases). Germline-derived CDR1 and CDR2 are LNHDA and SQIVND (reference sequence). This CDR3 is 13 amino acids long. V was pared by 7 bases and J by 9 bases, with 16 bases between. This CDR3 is CASTSSARGEQFF. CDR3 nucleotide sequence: TGTGCCAGTACGTCTAGCGCTAGGGGTGAGCAGTTCTTC.

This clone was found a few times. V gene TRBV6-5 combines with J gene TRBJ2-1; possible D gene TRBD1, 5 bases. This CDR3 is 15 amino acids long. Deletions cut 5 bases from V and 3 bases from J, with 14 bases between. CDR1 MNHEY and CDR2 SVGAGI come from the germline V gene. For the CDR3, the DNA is TGTGCCAGCAGTCACCGACAGAGTTTCTACAATGAGCAGTTCTTC. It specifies CASSHRQSFYNEQFF.

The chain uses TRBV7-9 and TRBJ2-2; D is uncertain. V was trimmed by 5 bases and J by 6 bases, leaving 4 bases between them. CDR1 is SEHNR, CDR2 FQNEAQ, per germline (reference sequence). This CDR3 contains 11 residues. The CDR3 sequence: CASSPAGELFF. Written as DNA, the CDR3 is TGTGCCAGCAGCCCCGCCGGGGAGCTGTTTTTT. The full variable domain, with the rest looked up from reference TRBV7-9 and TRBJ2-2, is DTGVSQNPRHKITKRGQNVTFRCDPISEHNRLYWYRQTLGQGPEFLTYFQNEAQLEKSRLLSDRFSAERPKGSFSTLEIQRTEQGDSAMYLCASSPAGELFFGEGSRLTVL.

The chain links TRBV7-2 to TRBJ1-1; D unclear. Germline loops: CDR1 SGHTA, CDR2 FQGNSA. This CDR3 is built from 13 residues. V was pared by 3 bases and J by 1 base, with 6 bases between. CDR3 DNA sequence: TGTGCCAGCAGCTTCAGTGAGAACACTGAAGCTTTCTTT. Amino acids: CASSFSENTEAFF.

The chain's CDR3 is CASSSGGEYIQYF. The CDR3 coding sequence is TGTGCCAGCAGTTCAGGGGGCGAGTACATTCAGTACTTC. The chain employs TRBV6-5 and TRBJ2-4; 8 positions agree with TRBD1. The CDR3 covers 13 residues. Trimming took 4 bases from V and 8 from J; bases not matched to a gene: 4. Germline V gene sequence: CDR1 MNHEY, CDR2 SVGAGI.

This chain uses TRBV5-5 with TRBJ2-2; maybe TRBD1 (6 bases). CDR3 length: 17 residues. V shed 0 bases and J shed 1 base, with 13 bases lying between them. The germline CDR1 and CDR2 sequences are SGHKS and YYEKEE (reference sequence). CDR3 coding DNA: TGTGCCAGCAGCTTGGATTGGGGGCTGAGGAACACCGGGGAGCTGTTTTTT. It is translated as CASSLDWGLRNTGELFF.

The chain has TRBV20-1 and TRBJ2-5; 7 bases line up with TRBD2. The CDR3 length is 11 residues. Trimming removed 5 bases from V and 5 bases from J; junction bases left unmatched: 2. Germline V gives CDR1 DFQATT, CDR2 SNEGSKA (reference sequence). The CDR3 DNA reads TGCAGTGCTTCGGGAGGCGAGACCCAGTACTTC. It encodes CSASGGETQYF.